These T cell receptor beta chains were read from a single sample in a study of blood T cell repertoires in COVID-19. Some clones are missing from TCRdb's copy, which holds only in-frame ones; the method was immunoSEQ multiplex PCR. The sample contains about 140,000 clones, around 80% of which appear only once. Sample: peripheral blood. The receptors here all came from an elderly man with acute or convalescent COVID-19. The CDR3 runs from the conserved cysteine through the conserved F or W. Fields, in order: CDR3 protein, CDR3 DNA, clone size, D gene, V gene, J gene. The D gene is left open where the match is weak. Expanded clones get a size class; other rows say once, few or many, or leave the size out.

CATSESGTGDYQPQHF	TGTGCCACCAGTGAATCAGGGACAGGAGATTATCAGCCCCAGCATTTT	-	TRBD1	TRBV24-1	TRBJ1-5
CASSLGGNYGYTF	TGTGCCAGCAGCTTAGGAGGGAACTATGGCTACACCTTC	-	-	TRBV7-9	TRBJ1-2
CASSKRATVNTEAFF	TGTGCCAGCAGCAAGAGAGCTACAGTGAACACTGAAGCTTTCTTT	-	-	TRBV5-8	TRBJ1-1
CASSEGGGGASTDTQYF	TGTGCCAGCAGTGAAGGAGGCGGGGGGGCTAGCACAGATACGCAGTATTTT	-	TRBD2	TRBV2	TRBJ2-3
CASSRDRGSNQPQHF	TGCGCCAGCAGCCGCGACAGGGGAAGCAATCAGCCCCAGCATTTT	-	TRBD1	TRBV4-1	TRBJ1-5
CASSSEGQGGQPQHF	TGTGCCAGCAGTTCCGAAGGACAGGGGGGTCAGCCCCAGCATTTT	-	TRBD1	TRBV7-9	TRBJ1-5
CASSLDRNTEAFF	TGTGCCAGCAGCTTAGATAGGAACACTGAAGCTTTCTTT	-	-	TRBV11-1	TRBJ1-1
CSVIDMNTEAFF	TGCAGCGTGATCGACATGAACACTGAAGCTTTCTTT	-	-	TRBV29-1	TRBJ1-1
CSVRQGNYGYTF	TGCAGCGTTCGACAGGGGAACTATGGCTACACCTTC	few	TRBD1	TRBV29-1	TRBJ1-2
CASSLAGEVNEKLFF	TGTGCCAGCAGCTTAGCAGGGGAGGTTAATGAAAAACTGTTTTTT	-	-	TRBV7-9	TRBJ1-4
CASTALDNNQPQHF	TGTGCCAGCACCGCCTTGGACAATAATCAGCCCCAGCATTTT	-	-	TRBV7-8	TRBJ1-5
CASSLVGQTYEQYF	TGTGCCAGCAGTTTAGTAGGACAGACTTACGAGCAGTACTTC	-	-	TRBV28	TRBJ2-7
CASSYRTSLRDTQYF	TGTGCCAGCAGTTACCGTACTAGCCTGAGGGATACGCAGTATTTT	-	-	TRBV6-2/TRBV6-3	TRBJ2-3
CASSPGTGLVDTQYF	TGCGCCAGCAGCCCAGGGACAGGGCTGGTAGATACGCAGTATTTT	-	TRBD1	TRBV5-1	TRBJ2-3
CASSLDRNQPQHF	TGTGCCAGCTCCCTTGACAGAAATCAGCCCCAGCATTTT	-	-	TRBV18	TRBJ1-5
CASSLGQGYQPQHF	TGCGCCAGCAGCTTGGGACAGGGCTATCAGCCCCAGCATTTT	once	TRBD1	TRBV5-1	TRBJ1-5
CASSLRSGSYEQYF	TGTGCCAGCAGCTTAAGGAGTGGATCCTACGAGCAGTACTTC	-	-	TRBV11-2	TRBJ2-7
CASSPRQAINSPLHF	TGTGCCAGCAGCCCGCGACAGGCGATTAATTCACCCCTCCACTTT	medium-sized	-	TRBV7-2	TRBJ1-6
CASSRGQGANSPLHF	TGTGCCAGCAGTCGCGGACAGGGGGCAAATTCACCCCTCCACTTT	few	TRBD1	TRBV28	TRBJ1-6
CASSIDRYYGYTF	TGTGCCAGTAGTATAGACAGATACTATGGCTACACCTTC	-	-	TRBV19	TRBJ1-2
CASSYPTDEQFF	TGTGCCAGCAGTTACCCGACAGATGAGCAGTTCTTC	-	-	TRBV6-2/TRBV6-3	TRBJ2-1
CASSVGNRGELFF	TGTGCCAGCAGCGTAGGGAACAGGGGGGAGCTGTTTTTT	few	-	TRBV9	TRBJ2-2
CASSIDRTPSGTQYF	TGTGCCAGTAGTATAGATAGGACCCCCAGCGGGACCCAGTACTTC	-	-	TRBV19	TRBJ2-5
CAIRDDGTGVYEQYF	TGTGCCATCAGGGACGATGGGACAGGGGTATACGAGCAGTACTTC	-	TRBD1	TRBV10-3	TRBJ2-7
CASSEDTRQSGELFF	TGCGCCAGCAGCGAGGACACCCGTCAGTCCGGGGAGCTGTTTTTT	-	-	TRBV5-1	TRBJ2-2
CASSEGQGVYEQYF	TGTGCCAGCAGCGAAGGACAGGGAGTGTACGAGCAGTACTTC	-	TRBD1	TRBV28	TRBJ2-7
CASSQSTGYGYTF	TGTGCCAGCAGCCAATCCACAGGATATGGCTACACCTTC	-	-	TRBV16	TRBJ1-2
CASSLIGTGDGTQYF	TGCGCCAGCAGCTTAATTGGGACAGGGGACGGTACCCAGTACTTC	-	TRBD1	TRBV5-1	TRBJ2-5
CASSPRSYEQYF	TGTGCCAGCAGCCCCCGCTCCTACGAGCAGTACTTC	-	-	TRBV7-9	TRBJ2-7
CASSEWGSNYGYTF	TGTGCCAGCAGTGAATGGGGCAGTAACTATGGCTACACCTTC	few	-	TRBV2	TRBJ1-2
CASSQTGGNSPLHF	TGTGCCAGCAGCCAGACAGGGGGCAATTCACCCCTCCACTTT	many	TRBD1	TRBV7-3	TRBJ1-6
CASSLGGRGAFF	TGTGCCAGCAGTTTGGGGGGGAGGGGAGCTTTCTTT	-	-	TRBV28	TRBJ1-1